This TCR beta chain was captured by sequencing in a study of T cell repertoires in cytomegalovirus infection. Trimming left V 8 bases short and J 3 bases short, with 14 bases between. The CDR3 has 13 amino acids. Looked up from germline, CDR1 is SGHVS and CDR2 is FNYEAQ. TCRdb redid the calling of the reads with MiXCR, one entry per CDR3 protein. The sample includes 130,000 or so distinct CDR3 sequences, about 6.5% of them seen just once. This clonotype was observed at least ten times. The origin of this receptor is a human donor in good health (CMV status not recorded). Some clones in this sample may be carry-over from other donors' samples. The chain is built from TRBV7-6 and TRBJ2-7; TRBD1 is a possible D gene (5 bases). The sequencing sample was made of PBMCs. CDR3 residues: CASSNSGFYEQYF. The DNA for the CDR3 is TGTGCCAGCTCCAACTCAGGGTTCTACGAGCAGTACTTC.